The 3 T cell receptor beta chains below come from one sample, sequenced in a study of blood T cell repertoires in COVID-19. Profiled with immunoSEQ multiplex PCR; TCRdb holds only in-frame clones, not every one. The sample consists of some 150,000 clones, 80% of them appearing once. Sequencing was done on a sample of peripheral blood. Receptor source: a man aged 60-69 years with acute or convalescent COVID-19.

The CDR3, as DNA: TGTGCCACCGGGGGGGGCAGGAACACTGAAGCTTTCTTT. Translation: CATGGGRNTEAFF. The chain carries TRBV6-5 and TRBJ1-1; perhaps TRBD1 as D (6 bases). Per the germline V gene, CDR1 is MNHEY and CDR2 is SVGAGI. This CDR3 has 13 residues. The V gene lost 10 bases and the J gene lost 1 base, with 13 bases spanning the gap.

The chain employs TRBV21-1 and TRBJ2-5; the table assigns TRBD1, which was not confirmed against the DNA. TRBV21-1 is reported as a pseudogene. The CDR3 totals 17 residues. The chain's CDR3 is CASSKVGTDKDQETQYF. In DNA form, the CDR3 reads TGTGCCAGCAGCAAAGTTGGGACAGATAAAGACCAAGAGACCCAGTACTTC.

This chain joins TRBV3-1 (or the pseudogene TRBV3-2) and TRBJ2-5; 9 bases fit TRBD2. Germline lookup yields CDR1 LGHDT and CDR2 YNNKEL (reference sequence). After removal of 4 bases from V and 4 bases from J, the junction contained 4 bases not matched to a gene. The CDR3 is 14 amino acids. In DNA form, the CDR3 reads TGTGCCAGCAGCCCCAGGGGACTAGCAGAGACCCAGTACTTC. Amino acid sequence: CASSPRGLAETQYF.